The clone carrying this T cell receptor (beta chain) appeared a few times. Sequencing libraries for TCR beta were prepared with iRepertoire HTBI primers and Arm-PCR of CDR3 regions. From the multiplex PCR reads, TCRdb called clonotypes with MiXCR, one entry per CDR3 protein. Of about 620,000 distinct CDR3 sequences listed, less than 20% are singletons. These data come from a study of regulatory T cells in long-lasting Graves disease. Documented time point: newly diagnosed GD, antithyroid drugs for less than 3 months. RNA extracted from PBMCs served as the sequencing template. The same specimen was also included in a second study, on T cells in Graves' hyperthyroidism and ophthalmopathy.

This clonotype was obtained from a young woman with Graves disease. The sequenced sample was peripheral blood mononuclear cells (PBMCs), obtained at new diagnosis, from a patient treated with antithyroid drugs.

In DNA form, the CDR3 reads TGTGCCAGCATGTCCGAAACCTACGAGCAGTACTTC. This gives the protein CASMSETYEQYF. This chain uses TRBV2 with TRBJ2-7; D remains ambiguous. The V end was cut by 7 bases, the J end by 2 bases, with 9 bases between. The CDR3 loop spans 12 amino acids. Per the germline V gene, CDR1 is SNHLY and CDR2 is FYNNEI.